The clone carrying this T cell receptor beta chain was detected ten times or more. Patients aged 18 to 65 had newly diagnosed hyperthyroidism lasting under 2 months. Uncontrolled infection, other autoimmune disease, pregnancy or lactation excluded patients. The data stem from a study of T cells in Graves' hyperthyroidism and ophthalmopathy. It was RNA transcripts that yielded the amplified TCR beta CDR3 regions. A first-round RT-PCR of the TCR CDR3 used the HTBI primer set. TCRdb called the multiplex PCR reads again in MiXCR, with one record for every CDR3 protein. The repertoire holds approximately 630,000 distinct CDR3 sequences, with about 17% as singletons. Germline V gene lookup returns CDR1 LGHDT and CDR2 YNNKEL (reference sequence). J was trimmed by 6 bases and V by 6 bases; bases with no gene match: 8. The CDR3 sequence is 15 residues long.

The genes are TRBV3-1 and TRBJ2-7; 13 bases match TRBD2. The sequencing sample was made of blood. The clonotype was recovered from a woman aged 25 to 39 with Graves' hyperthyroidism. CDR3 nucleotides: TGTGCCAGCAGACCCTCCGGGACTAGCGGGATCGAGCAGTACTTC. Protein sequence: CASRPSGTSGIEQYF.